The 21 T cell receptor beta chains below were found in one sample sequenced in a study of T-cell memory formation after mild COVID-19. TCRdb fed the 5' RACE reads into MiXCR, producing one record per CDR3 protein. The sample lists about 430,000 distinct CDR3 sequences; more than 20% were seen once. Sequencing used PBMCs or a T cell subset sorted from them (not recorded which). The receptors come from an adult woman who had mild COVID-19 (a few samples of this study predate the infection). Cell type and time point are not known.

V and J are TRBV4-1 and TRBJ2-7, with D possibly called TRBD1 or TRBD2 (5 bases each). The CDR3 has 14 residues. V lost 4 bases to trimming and J lost 3 bases, with 13 bases between them. Germline V gene lookup returns CDR1 MGHRA and CDR2 YSYEKL. CDR3 region: CASSLPGTNYEQYF. CDR3 in DNA: TGCGCCAGCAGCCTCCCAGGGACCAACTACGAGCAGTACTTC.

V is TRBV12-3 or TRBV12-4 and J is TRBJ2-1; 10 bases map to TRBD2. Trimming at V came to 5 bases and at J to 6 bases, leaving 10 bases not matched to a gene. This CDR3 has 16 amino acids. The CDR3 DNA follows: TGTGCCAGCAGTCCACCGGGACTAGCGATCGGCAATGAGCAGTTCTTC. Protein product: CASSPPGLAIGNEQFF.

The genes are TRBV5-1 and TRBJ2-3; D is perhaps TRBD2 (5 bases). The CDR3 extends over 13 amino acids. The ends were cut back, 5 bases at V and 3 bases at J, with 10 bases in the middle. The V gene's germline CDR1 is SGHRS and CDR2 YFSETQ. The CDR3 bases are TGCGCCAGCAGACTAGAAGTAACAGATACGCAGTATTTT. This encodes CASRLEVTDTQYF.

The chain carries TRBV4-1 and TRBJ1-1, with D possibly matching TRBD1 (5 bases). Germline V gene lookup returns CDR1 MGHRA and CDR2 YSYEKL. This CDR3 spans 16 amino acids. Trimming took 3 bases from V and 2 from J, leaving 16 bases between them. CDR3 nucleotide sequence: TGCGCCAGCAGCCATGGGGTGGGGCAGGGAAACACTGAAGCTTTCTTT. The encoded protein is CASSHGVGQGNTEAFF.

The table lists this clonotype with a few counts. The rearrangement uses TRBV5-5 and TRBJ2-1; 10 positions agree with TRBD2. In germline, CDR1 is SGHKS, CDR2 YYEKEE (reference sequence). The J segment lost 3 bases and the V segment lost 4 bases, leaving 7 bases of the junction unmatched. The CDR3 is 16 amino acids. CDR3 loop: CASSLSGTSDYNEQFF. The DNA for the CDR3 is TGTGCCAGCAGCCTGTCCGGGACTAGCGACTACAATGAGCAGTTCTTC.

V and J are TRBV5-4 and TRBJ2-2; possible D gene TRBD1, 6 bases. The CDR3 loop spans 15 amino acids. CDR1 is SGHNT and CDR2 is YYREEE in the germline V gene (reference sequence). The germline V and J ends were trimmed by 5 bases and 2 bases, with 13 bases remaining between them. CDR3 nucleotide sequence: TGTGCCAGCAGATCCACAGGGCCCAACACCGGGGAGCTGTTTTTT. Translated: CASRSTGPNTGELFF. Full variable domain (outside the CDR3, taken from reference TRBV5-4 and TRBJ2-2): ETGVTQSPTHLIKTRGQQVTLRCSSQSGHNTVSWYQQALGQGPQFIFQYYREEENGRGNFPPRFSGLQFPNYSSELNVNALELDDSALYLCASRSTGPNTGELFFGEGSRLTVL.

This clonotype was detected ten times or more. The chain employs TRBV7-9 and TRBJ2-5; D is unclear. The CDR3 is 14 amino acids. Germline CDR1 is SEHNR and CDR2 is FQNEAQ (reference sequence). Trimming pared 4 bases from V and 0 bases from J, leaving 9 bases between. The CDR3 DNA is TGTGCCAGCAGCTCCGTAGCAGACCAAGAGACCCAGTACTTC. Its translation: CASSSVADQETQYF.

This chain connects TRBV11-2 to TRBJ2-7; 10 positions match TRBD1. The ends lost 2 bases at V and 2 bases at J; junction bases unmatched: 6. Germline V CDR1 and CDR2: SGHAT, FQNNGV. The length of the CDR3 is 16 residues. The CDR3 loop reads CASSLIGGTGAYEQYF. CDR3 coding DNA: TGTGCCAGCAGCTTAATTGGCGGGACAGGGGCCTACGAGCAGTACTTC.

The chain couples TRBV9 to TRBJ2-1, with D possibly TRBD2 on 7 matching bases. From germline, CDR1 is SGDLS and CDR2 YYNGEE. The CDR3 runs to 12 residues. The V end lost 7 bases, the J end lost 7 bases, and 12 bases lay between the germline ends. The chain's CDR3 is CASGGAFNEQFF. As DNA, the CDR3 is TGTGCCAGCGGGGGGGCGTTTAATGAGCAGTTCTTC.

This clonotype was detected only a few times. The chain combines TRBV20-1 with TRBJ1-5; D is undetermined. Looked up from germline, CDR1 is DFQATT and CDR2 is SNEGSKA (reference sequence). The V gene lost 0 bases and the J gene lost 2 bases, with 11 bases spanning the gap. The CDR3 length is 15 residues. CDR3 residues: CSAREWTGGNQPQHF. The CDR3 DNA reads TGCAGTGCTAGAGAATGGACTGGGGGCAATCAGCCCCAGCATTTT.

The rearrangement links TRBV5-1 to TRBJ2-2; TRBD2 agrees at 7 bases. CDR1 is SGHRS and CDR2 is YFSETQ in the germline V gene. This CDR3 comprises 15 residues. V dropped 0 bases and J dropped 6; count of bases not matched to a gene: 5. In DNA form, the CDR3 reads TGCGCCAGCAGCTTGGAAGCGGGGTCCGCCGGGGAGCTGTTTTTT. Its translation: CASSLEAGSAGELFF.

The V call is TRBV20-1, the J call TRBJ1-1; 11 bases agree with TRBD1. CDR1 and CDR2 from the germline V gene are DFQATT and SNEGSKA (reference sequence). This CDR3 has 12 amino acids. The V and J ends lost 5 bases and 6 bases, in that order; junction bases with no gene match: 2. The CDR3 is CSALDRGPEAFF. The CDR3 DNA follows: TGCAGTGCTTTGGACAGGGGGCCTGAAGCTTTCTTT.

This clonotype has a handful of counts. The J gene is TRBJ2-3, the V gene TRBV4-1, with TRBD1 as a possible D gene (5 bases). The ends were cut back, 1 base at V and 4 bases at J, with 9 bases in the middle. Germline CDR1 is MGHRA and CDR2 is YSYEKL. The CDR3 is 14 residues long. The CDR3 spells CASSQGQGPDTQYF. The CDR3 nucleotides are TGCGCCAGCAGCCAAGGGCAGGGCCCAGATACGCAGTATTTT.

This rearrangement joins TRBV6-2 or TRBV6-3 to TRBJ2-1, with 8 nucleotides matching TRBD1. J lost 7 bases, V lost 6 bases, and 11 bases had no gene match. The germline gives CDR1 MNHEY, CDR2 SVGEGT. CDR3 length equals 15 residues. CDR3 sequence reads: CASRRTGTHINEQFF. The CDR3 nucleotides read TGTGCCAGCAGGAGGACAGGGACACACATAAATGAGCAGTTCTTC.

This clonotype was observed a few times. V and J are TRBV7-2 and TRBJ2-7, with 10 bases fitting TRBD2. The junction had 4 bases not matched to a gene; V was cut back by 4 bases and J by 1 base. This CDR3 comprises 15 residues. Germline V gene data show CDR1 as SGHTA and CDR2 as FQGNSA. The CDR3 loop reads CASSWATSGSYEQYF. The DNA for the CDR3 is TGTGCCAGCAGCTGGGCGACTAGCGGGTCCTACGAGCAGTACTTC.

In its sample, this clonotype was seen a few times. The chain carries TRBV5-6 and TRBJ1-1; 9 nucleotides align to TRBD1. Germline V gives CDR1 SGHDT, CDR2 YYEEEE. With 4 bases clipped from V and 1 base from J, the junction kept 8 bases outside the gene matches. The CDR3 runs 16 residues. The CDR3, as DNA: TGTGCCAGCAGCCCCACGACAGGGGGAAGGAACACTGAAGCTTTCTTT. Translation gives CASSPTTGGRNTEAFF.

This clonotype has a handful of counts. The chain employs TRBV15 and TRBJ2-2, with 8 bases matching TRBD1. Germline V gene data show CDR1 as LNHNV and CDR2 as YYDKDF (reference sequence). With 1 base clipped from V and 6 bases from J, the junction kept 7 bases outside the gene matches. This CDR3 comprises 16 residues. For the CDR3, the DNA is TGTGCCACCAGCAGAGTCCCGGGACAGGCCCCCGGGGAGCTGTTTTTT. Translation: CATSRVPGQAPGELFF.

The chain combines TRBV7-9 with TRBJ1-4; perhaps TRBD1 as D (5 bases). Trimming pared 0 bases from V and 3 bases from J, leaving 5 bases between. Germline loops: CDR1 SEHNR, CDR2 FQNEAQ (reference sequence). The CDR3 has 14 amino acids. This CDR3 reads CASSLAGANEKLFF. The CDR3 DNA sequence: TGTGCCAGCAGCTTAGCGGGGGCTAATGAAAAACTGTTTTTT.

The V call is TRBV7-9, the J call TRBJ2-7; 9 nucleotides agree with TRBD2. The CDR3 sequence is 15 residues long. V dropped 3 bases and J dropped 6; count of bases not matched to a gene: 9. In germline, CDR1 is SEHNR, CDR2 FQNEAQ (reference sequence). The CDR3 protein is CASSFGVAGVTEQYF. CDR3 DNA: TGTGCCAGCAGCTTCGGGGTAGCGGGAGTAACCGAGCAGTACTTC.

This clonotype was observed a few times. The CDR3 protein is CASSYSIRGPHEQYF. CDR3 nucleotides: TGTGCCAGCAGTTACTCGATTAGGGGGCCTCACGAGCAGTACTTC. The rearrangement links TRBV6-5 to TRBJ2-7, with TRBD1 matching over 7 bases. V shed 0 bases and J 5 bases; nucleotides not matched to a gene: 7. This CDR3 comprises 15 residues. Germline V gives CDR1 MNHEY, CDR2 SVGAGI.

V and J are TRBV14 and TRBJ2-6; maybe TRBD1 (6 bases). V was pared by 4 bases and J by 0 bases, with 10 bases between. The germline V gene has CDR1 SGHDN and CDR2 FVKESK. The CDR3 contains 16 residues. This chain's CDR3 is CASSPGQHSGANVLTF. The CDR3 bases are TGTGCCAGCAGCCCTGGACAGCACTCTGGGGCCAACGTCCTGACTTTC.